The clone carrying this TCR beta chain appeared a few times. As yet, its antigen is unknown. PCR used 60 Vbeta primers and 13 Jbeta primers. Libraries were prepared by immunoSEQ multiplex PCR; TCRdb keeps only in-frame clonotypes and omits some of them. The sample yields 150,000 to 200,000 clones, 75% to 85% seen once. This specimen belongs to a study of cytomegalovirus exposure and HLA in healthy donors. The CDR3 totals 16 residues. CDR1 is ENHRY, CDR2 SYGVKD, per germline. With 2 bases clipped from V and 0 bases from J, the junction kept 1 base outside the gene matches. Whole-study results and caveats: With further analysis later on, most CMV-associated TCR beta chains appeared HLA-restricted. A classifier reportedly called cytomegalovirus status with high sensitivity and specificity.

This sequence originates from a woman aged 50 to 60 in good health and CMV-seronegative. Sequencing input: PBMCs. V usage is TRBV10-3 and J usage is TRBJ2-1; TRBD2 matches 10 bases. The CDR3 DNA reads TGTGCCATCAGTGAGACTAGCGGGAACTCCTACAATGAGCAGTTCTTC. Protein product: CAISETSGNSYNEQFF.